This paragraph reports one T cell receptor beta chain. This clonotype was observed many times. Its antigen remains undetermined. Per-base quality was not reported, and no clone a single base away is much larger than it. TRIzol reagent was used to extract blood RNA from unsorted whole blood, while the DNeasy Blood & Tissue kit provided the germline DNA. At the time of sampling, the patients were treatment-naive and had chronic HBV infection. About 4 milliliters of peripheral blood were collected into K2EDTA tubes before surgery. The sample belongs to a study of tumor-infiltrating lymphocytes in primary liver carcinoma (TCRdb year 2017). With respect to the entire study: Between late 2015 and March 2016, a few patients in China with histopathologically diagnosed primary liver carcinoma had surgical resection. High reproducibility was observed for the technical replicate repertoires, with mean shared-clone rates around 0.9 and correlation coefficients above 0.95. Each sample produced roughly 3.65 to 8 million productive TCRbeta reads, and read depth showed no significant difference between tissue types. For each liver tumor, the study sampled five regions along with adjacent normal tissue and blood, and applied TCRbeta repertoire sequencing, expression microarrays and whole-exome sequencing. A total of 35 or so specimens from 5 patients went through TCRbeta repertoire sequencing, namely 25 tumor regions, 5 adjacent noncancerous liver tissues and 5 peripheral blood samples. The five patients had tumors staged T1-T3 N0M0, with maximum diameters ranging from roughly 4.2 to 11 cm. Of the five patients, three men and two women aged 30 to 69 years, four had hepatocellular carcinoma and one had combined HCC and intrahepatic cholangiocarcinoma. Broader findings and caveats from the paper: The study included only four to six patients, and the authors note findings should be validated in a larger study. Pairs of tumor regions showed greater repertoire overlap (mean about 35%) than tumor-adjacent pairs (roughly 17%) or tumor-blood pairs (roughly 14%), which is consistent with antigen-driven expansion. The top 250 clones made up a significantly larger repertoire fraction in tumors than in blood (p = 0.039). Because the samples were bulk and unsorted, CD4+ and CD8+ T cell repertoires could not be compared. Only the TCR beta chain was sequenced, which likely underestimates true repertoire diversity because unpaired alpha chains were not captured.

TCRbeta-specific cDNA was reverse-transcribed from 500 ng total RNA using a constant-region primer and ProtoScript II reverse transcriptase. The TCRbeta libraries were prepared through three rounds of nested multiplex PCR following a slightly modified ARM-PCR procedure. Each of the first two PCR rounds ran for 9 to 11 cycles using multiplex TRBV1-TRBV30 forward primers together with a Cbeta reverse primer. Sample barcodes and Illumina adapters were added in a final 25-cycle PCR with Deep VentR polymerase. Amplicons of 200-500 bp were gel-purified with a QIAquick gel extraction kit before sequencing. An Illumina HiSeq 2500 was used to sequence the TCRbeta amplicons with 250-bp paired-end reads. Under the source paper's analysis protocol: Trimmomatic v0.33 was used to quality-trim the reads, and FLASH v1.2.11 was used to merge paired reads so that full CDR3 sequences could be recovered. V, D and J germline segments were assigned to the rearranged TCRbeta sequences by MiGEC v1.2.1b. Clonotype statistics and Shannon-Wiener diversity indices were computed with VDJtools v1.0.0. To reduce sampling bias, subsequent analyses other than the diversity analysis used only the 250 most abundant clonotypes in each sample. Clones were called with MiXCR by TCRdb after fastp trimmed the public reads at Q25, and only in-frame beta chains were retained. Entries that share a CDR3 protein sequence are merged under the most common genes and DNA. These V and J calls rely on TCRdb rather than the paper's analysis. The sample table shows 250,000 to 350,000 distinct CDR3 sequences, and about three fifths are seen once. About 15% of the sample goes to the ten largest clones.

In the germline V gene, CDR1 corresponds to SGHAT and CDR2 to FQNNGV. From the cysteine up to the phenylalanine, the CDR3 has a length of 17 residues. Of the read, only the CDR3 DNA is kept; its 51 bases are in frame from base 1. Trimming at the junction amounts to 1 base on V and 2 bases on J, and the germline ends lie 15 bases apart. The sample taken for sequencing was peripheral blood. The receptor comes from a woman aged 25 to 39 with primary liver carcinoma and hepatitis B virus infection. The chain is assembled from TRBV11-2 and TRBJ2-1; no confident D gene assignment can be made. The encoded CDR3 is CASSLVSWGDTYNEQFF. The DNA is as follows: TGTGCCAGCAGCTTAGTCAGTTGGGGTGACACCTACAATGAGCAGTTCTTC. When the CDR3 is completed using the reference TRBV11-2 and TRBJ2-1 genes on either side, the full variable domain is EAGVAQSPRYKIIEKRQSVAFWCNPISGHATLYWYQQILGQGPKLLIQFQNNGVVDDSQLPKDRFSAERLKGVDSTLKIQPAKLEDSAVYLCASSLVSWGDTYNEQFFGPGTRLTVL.